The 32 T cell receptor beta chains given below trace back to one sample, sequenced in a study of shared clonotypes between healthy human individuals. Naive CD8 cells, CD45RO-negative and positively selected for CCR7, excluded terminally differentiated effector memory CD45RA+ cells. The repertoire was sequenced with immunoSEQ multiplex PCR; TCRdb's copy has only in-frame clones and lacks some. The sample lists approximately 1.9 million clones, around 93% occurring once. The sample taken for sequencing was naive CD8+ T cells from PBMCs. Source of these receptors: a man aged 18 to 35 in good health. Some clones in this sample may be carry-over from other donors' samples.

The CDR3 spells CASSASSGTANEQFF. DNA for the CDR3: TGTGCCAGCAGTGCCTCTTCCGGGACAGCTAATGAGCAGTTCTTC. The V and J genes are TRBV6-4 and TRBJ2-1; TRBD1 matches 7 bases. From germline, CDR1 is MRHNA and CDR2 SNTAGT. This CDR3 comprises 15 residues. The V segment lost 4 bases and the J segment 7 bases; nucleotides outside the gene matches: 10.

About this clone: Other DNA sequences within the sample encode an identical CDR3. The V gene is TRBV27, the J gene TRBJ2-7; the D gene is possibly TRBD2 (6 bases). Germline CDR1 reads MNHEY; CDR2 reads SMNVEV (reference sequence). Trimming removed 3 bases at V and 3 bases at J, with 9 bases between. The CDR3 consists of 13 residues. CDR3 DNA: TGTGCCAGCAGTTTGGGGGGACTCTACGAGCAGTACTTC. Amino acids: CASSLGGLYEQYF.

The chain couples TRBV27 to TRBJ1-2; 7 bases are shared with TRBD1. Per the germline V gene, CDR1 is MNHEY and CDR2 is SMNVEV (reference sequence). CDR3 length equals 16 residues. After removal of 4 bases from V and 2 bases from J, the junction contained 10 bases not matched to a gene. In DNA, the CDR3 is TGTGCCAGCAGTTCCTCGCAGGGGGAATGGAACTATGGCTACACCTTC. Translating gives CASSSSQGEWNYGYTF.

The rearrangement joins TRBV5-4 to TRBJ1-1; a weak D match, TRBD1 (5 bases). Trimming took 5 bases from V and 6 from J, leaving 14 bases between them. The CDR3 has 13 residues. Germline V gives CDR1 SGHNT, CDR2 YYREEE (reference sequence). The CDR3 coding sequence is TGTGCCAGCAGGGGGGATATCATAGCTGAAGCTTTCTTT. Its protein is CASRGDIIAEAFF.

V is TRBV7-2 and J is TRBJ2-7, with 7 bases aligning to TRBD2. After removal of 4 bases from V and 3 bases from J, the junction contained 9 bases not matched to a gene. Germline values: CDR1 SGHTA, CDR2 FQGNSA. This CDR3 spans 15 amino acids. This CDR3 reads CASSSRLANYYEQYF. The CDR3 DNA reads TGTGCCAGCAGCTCACGACTAGCTAACTACTACGAGCAGTACTTC.

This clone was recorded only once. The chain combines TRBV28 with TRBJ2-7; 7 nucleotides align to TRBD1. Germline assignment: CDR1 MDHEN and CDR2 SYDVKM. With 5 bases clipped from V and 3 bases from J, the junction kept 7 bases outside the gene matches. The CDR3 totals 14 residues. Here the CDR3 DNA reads TGTGCCAGCAGTAGGACAGGCAAGGGCTACGAGCAGTACTTC. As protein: CASSRTGKGYEQYF.

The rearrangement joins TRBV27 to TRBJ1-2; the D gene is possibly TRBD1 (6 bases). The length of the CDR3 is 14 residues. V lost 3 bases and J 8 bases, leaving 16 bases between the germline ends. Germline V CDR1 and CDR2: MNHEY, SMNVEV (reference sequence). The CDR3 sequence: CASSFHRGPEGYTF. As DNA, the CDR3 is TGTGCCAGCAGTTTTCACCGGGGGCCGGAGGGCTACACCTTC.

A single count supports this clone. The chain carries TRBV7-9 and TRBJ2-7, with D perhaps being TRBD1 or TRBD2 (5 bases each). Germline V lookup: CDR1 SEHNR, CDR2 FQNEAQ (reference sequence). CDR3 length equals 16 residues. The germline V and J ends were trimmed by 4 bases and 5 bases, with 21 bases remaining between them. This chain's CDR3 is CASSSLSGRDLHEQYF. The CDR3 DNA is TGTGCCAGCAGCTCCCTCAGCGGTAGGGACCTCCACGAGCAGTACTTC. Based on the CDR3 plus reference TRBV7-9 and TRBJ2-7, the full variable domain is DTGVSQNPRHKITKRGQNVTFRCDPISEHNRLYWYRQTLGQGPEFLTYFQNEAQLEKSRLLSDRFSAERPKGSFSTLEIQRTEQGDSAMYLCASSSLSGRDLHEQYFGPGTRLTVT.

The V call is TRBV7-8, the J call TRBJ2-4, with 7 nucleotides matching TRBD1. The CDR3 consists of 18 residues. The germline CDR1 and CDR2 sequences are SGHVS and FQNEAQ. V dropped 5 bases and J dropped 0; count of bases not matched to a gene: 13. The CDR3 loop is CASSVRDSFSLAKNIQYF. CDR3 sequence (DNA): TGTGCCAGCAGCGTCCGGGACAGCTTTTCCCTAGCCAAAAACATTCAGTACTTC.

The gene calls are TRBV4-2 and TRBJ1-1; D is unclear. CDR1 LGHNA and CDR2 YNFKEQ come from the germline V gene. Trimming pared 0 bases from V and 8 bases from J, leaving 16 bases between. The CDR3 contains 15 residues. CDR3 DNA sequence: TGTGCCAGCAGCCAAGATCTGAGGACCGGGCCCGAAGCTTTCTTT. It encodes CASSQDLRTGPEAFF.

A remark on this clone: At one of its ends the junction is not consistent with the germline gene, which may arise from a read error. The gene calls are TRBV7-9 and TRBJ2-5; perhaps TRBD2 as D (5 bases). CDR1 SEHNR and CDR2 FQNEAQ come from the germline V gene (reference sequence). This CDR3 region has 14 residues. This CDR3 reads CASSLVIWPSSANF. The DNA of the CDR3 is TGTGCCAGCAGCTTAGTGATTTGGCCTAGCTCGGCAAACTTC.

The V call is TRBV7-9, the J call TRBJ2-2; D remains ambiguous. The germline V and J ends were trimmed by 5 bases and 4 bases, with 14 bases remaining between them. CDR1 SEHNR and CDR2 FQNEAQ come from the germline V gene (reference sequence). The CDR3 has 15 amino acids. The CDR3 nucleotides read TGTGCCAGCAGCGATGGTCAGTTTTCCACCGGGGAGCTGTTTTTT. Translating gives CASSDGQFSTGELFF.

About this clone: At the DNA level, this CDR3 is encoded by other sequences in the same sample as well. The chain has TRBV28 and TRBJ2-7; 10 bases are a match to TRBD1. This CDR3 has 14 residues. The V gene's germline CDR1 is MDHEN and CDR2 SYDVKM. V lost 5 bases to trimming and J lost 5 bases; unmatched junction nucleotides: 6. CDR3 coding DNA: TGTGCCAGCAGTCCGGGACAGGGGATCCACGAGCAGTACTTC. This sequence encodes CASSPGQGIHEQYF.

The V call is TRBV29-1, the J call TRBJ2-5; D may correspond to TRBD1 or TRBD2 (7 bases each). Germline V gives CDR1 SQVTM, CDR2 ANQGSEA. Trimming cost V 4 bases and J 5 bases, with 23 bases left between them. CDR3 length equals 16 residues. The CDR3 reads CSVVFRGGVDRETQYF. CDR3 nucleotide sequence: TGCAGCGTTGTGTTCAGGGGGGGCGTCGATCGGGAGACCCAGTACTTC.

CDR3 amino acids: CASSEAGWDRGSDEQYF. The CDR3 bases are TGTGCCAGCAGTGAAGCCGGCTGGGACAGGGGGTCCGACGAGCAGTACTTC. The rearrangement uses TRBV6-1 and TRBJ2-7; 11 nucleotides align to TRBD1. Germline V gives CDR1 MNHNS, CDR2 SASEGT. V trimming: 0 bases; J trimming: 5 bases; junction bases outside the gene matches: 9. CDR3 length equals 17 residues.

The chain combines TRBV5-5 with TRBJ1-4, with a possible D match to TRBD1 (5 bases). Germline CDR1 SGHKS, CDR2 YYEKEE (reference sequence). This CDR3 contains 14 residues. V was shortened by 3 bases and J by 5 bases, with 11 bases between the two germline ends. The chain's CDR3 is CASSSPGPNEKLFF. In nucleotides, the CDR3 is TGTGCCAGCAGCTCGCCGGGGCCGAATGAAAAACTGTTTTTT.

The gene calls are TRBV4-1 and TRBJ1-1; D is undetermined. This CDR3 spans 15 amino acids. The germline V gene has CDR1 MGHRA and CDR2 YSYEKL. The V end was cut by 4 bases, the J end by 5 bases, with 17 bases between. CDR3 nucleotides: TGCGCCAGCAGCCCCGGGCCAGACGTTAGGACTGAAGCTTTCTTT. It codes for CASSPGPDVRTEAFF.

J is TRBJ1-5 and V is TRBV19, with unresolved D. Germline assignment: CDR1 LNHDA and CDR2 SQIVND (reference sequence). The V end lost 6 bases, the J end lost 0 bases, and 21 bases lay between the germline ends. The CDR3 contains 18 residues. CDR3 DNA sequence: TGTGCCAGTAGCTTGGTTGGGATTATCCTTAATAGCAATCAGCCCCAGCATTTT. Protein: CASSLVGIILNSNQPQHF.

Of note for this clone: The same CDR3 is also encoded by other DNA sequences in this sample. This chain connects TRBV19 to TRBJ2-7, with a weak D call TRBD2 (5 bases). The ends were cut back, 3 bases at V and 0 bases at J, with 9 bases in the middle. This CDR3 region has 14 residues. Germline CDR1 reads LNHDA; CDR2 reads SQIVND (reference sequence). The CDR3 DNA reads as TGTGCCAGTAGTATGGTGGGGAGCTCCTACGAGCAGTACTTC. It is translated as CASSMVGSSYEQYF.

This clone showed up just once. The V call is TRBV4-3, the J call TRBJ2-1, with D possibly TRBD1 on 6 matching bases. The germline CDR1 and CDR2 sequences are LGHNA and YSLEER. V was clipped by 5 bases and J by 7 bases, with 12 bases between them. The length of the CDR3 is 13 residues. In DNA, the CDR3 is TGCGCCAGCAGCTCCCCAGGGGAGAATGAGCAGTTCTTC. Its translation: CASSSPGENEQFF.

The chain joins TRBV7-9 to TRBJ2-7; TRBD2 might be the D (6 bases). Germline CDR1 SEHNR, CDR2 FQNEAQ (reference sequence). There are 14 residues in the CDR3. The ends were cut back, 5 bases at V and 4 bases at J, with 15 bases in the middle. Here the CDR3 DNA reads TGTGCCAGCAGCCCTCGGACGGGAGAGTACGAGCAGTACTTC. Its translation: CASSPRTGEYEQYF.

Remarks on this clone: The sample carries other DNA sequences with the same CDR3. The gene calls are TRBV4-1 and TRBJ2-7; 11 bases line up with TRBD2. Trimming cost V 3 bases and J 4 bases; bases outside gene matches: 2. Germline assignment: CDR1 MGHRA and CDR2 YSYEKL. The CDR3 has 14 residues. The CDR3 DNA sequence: TGCGCCAGCAGCCAGGGGACTAGCGGTTACGAGCAGTACTTC. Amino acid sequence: CASSQGTSGYEQYF.

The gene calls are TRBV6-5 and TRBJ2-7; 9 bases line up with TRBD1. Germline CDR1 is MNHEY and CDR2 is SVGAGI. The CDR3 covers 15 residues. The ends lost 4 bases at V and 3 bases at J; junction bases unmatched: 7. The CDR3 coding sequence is TGTGCCAGCAGTTGGGACAGGGTGTATAGCTACGAGCAGTACTTC. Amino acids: CASSWDRVYSYEQYF.

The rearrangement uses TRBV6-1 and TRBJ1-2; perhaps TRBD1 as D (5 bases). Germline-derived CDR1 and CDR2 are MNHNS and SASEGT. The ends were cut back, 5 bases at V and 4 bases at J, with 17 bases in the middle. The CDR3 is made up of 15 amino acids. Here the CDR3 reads CASSTLGTSSYGYTF. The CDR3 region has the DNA TGTGCCAGCAGTACCCTAGGGACCTCCAGCTATGGCTACACCTTC.

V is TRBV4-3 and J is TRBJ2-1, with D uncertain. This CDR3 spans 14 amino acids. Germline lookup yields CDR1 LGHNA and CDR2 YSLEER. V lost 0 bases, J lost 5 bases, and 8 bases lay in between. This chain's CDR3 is CASSQDSVNNEQFF. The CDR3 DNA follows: TGCGCCAGCAGCCAAGATTCAGTTAACAATGAGCAGTTCTTC.

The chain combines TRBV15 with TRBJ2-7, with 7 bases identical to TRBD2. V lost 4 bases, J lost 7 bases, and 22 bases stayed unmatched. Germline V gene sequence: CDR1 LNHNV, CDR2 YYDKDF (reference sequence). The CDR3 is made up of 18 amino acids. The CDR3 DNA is TGTGCCACCAGCACAGAGCGTTCCCTGAGGGAGGGCCAGAGGGAGCAGTACTTC. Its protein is CATSTERSLREGQREQYF.

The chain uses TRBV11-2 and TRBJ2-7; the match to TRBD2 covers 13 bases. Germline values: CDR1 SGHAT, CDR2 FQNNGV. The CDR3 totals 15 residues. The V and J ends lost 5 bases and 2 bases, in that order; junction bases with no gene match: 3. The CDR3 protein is CASSRTSGRAYEQYF. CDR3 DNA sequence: TGTGCCAGCAGCCGGACTAGCGGGAGAGCCTACGAGCAGTACTTC.

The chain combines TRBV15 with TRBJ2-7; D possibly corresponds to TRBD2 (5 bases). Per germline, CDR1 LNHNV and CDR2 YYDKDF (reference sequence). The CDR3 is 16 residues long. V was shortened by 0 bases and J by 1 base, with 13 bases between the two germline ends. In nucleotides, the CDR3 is TGTGCCACCAGCAGAGAGGTAGCGAGAGGATCCTACGAGCAGTACTTC. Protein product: CATSREVARGSYEQYF. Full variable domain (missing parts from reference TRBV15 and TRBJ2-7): DAMVIQNPRYQVTQFGKPVTLSCSQTLNHNVMYWYQQKSSQAPKLLFHYYDKDFNNEADTPDNFQSRRPNTSFCFLDIRSPGLGDTAMYLCATSREVARGSYEQYFGPGTRLTVT.

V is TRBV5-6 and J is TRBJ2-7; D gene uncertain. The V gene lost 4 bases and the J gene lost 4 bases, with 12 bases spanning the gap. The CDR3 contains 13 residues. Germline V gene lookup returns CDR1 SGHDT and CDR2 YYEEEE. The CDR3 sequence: CASSPPGLYEQYF. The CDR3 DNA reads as TGTGCCAGCAGCCCGCCCGGGTTATACGAGCAGTACTTC.

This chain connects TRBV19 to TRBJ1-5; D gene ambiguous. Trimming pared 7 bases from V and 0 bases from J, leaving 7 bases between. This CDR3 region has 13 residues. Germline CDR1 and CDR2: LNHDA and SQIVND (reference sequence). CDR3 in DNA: TGTGCCAGTATACGAGATAGCAATCAGCCCCAGCATTTT. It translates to CASIRDSNQPQHF.

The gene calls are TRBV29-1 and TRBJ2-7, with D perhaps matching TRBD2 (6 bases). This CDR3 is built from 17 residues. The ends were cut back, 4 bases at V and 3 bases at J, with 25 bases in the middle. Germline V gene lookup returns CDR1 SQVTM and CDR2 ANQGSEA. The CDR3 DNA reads TGCAGCGTTGGGGTGGGGTTGGTTCGGGAGAATTTCTACGAGCAGTACTTC. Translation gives CSVGVGLVRENFYEQYF.

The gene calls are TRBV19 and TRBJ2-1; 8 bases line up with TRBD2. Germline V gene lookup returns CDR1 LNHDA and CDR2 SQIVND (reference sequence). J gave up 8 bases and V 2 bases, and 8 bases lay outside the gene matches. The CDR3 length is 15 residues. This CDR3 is CASSIQSGSDDEQFF. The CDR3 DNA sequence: TGTGCCAGTAGTATACAAAGCGGGAGTGACGATGAGCAGTTCTTC.